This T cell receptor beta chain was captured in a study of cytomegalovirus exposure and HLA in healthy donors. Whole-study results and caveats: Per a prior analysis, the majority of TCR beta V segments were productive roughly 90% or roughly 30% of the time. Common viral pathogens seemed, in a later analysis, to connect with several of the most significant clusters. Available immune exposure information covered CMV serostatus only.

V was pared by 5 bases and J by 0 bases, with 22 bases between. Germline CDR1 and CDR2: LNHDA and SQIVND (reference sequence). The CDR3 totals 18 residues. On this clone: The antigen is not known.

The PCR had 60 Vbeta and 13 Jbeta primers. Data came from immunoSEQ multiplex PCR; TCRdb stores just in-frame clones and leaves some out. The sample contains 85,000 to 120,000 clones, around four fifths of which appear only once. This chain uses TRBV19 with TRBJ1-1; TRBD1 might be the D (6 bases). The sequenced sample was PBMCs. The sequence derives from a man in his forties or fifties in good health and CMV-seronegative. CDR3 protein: CASSSTPTDRSMNTEAFF. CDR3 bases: TGTGCCAGTAGTTCGACGCCCACCGACAGGTCTATGAACACTGAAGCTTTCTTT.